This is a list of T cell receptor beta chains from one sample in a study of T-cell memory formation after mild COVID-19. Each CDR3 protein is one row after TCRdb ran MiXCR on the 5' RACE reads. The repertoire holds tens of thousands of distinct CDR3 sequences, with over 15% as singletons. The sequenced material came from PBMCs or a T cell subset sorted from them (not recorded which). The receptors derive from an adult woman who had mild COVID-19 (a few samples of this study predate the infection). Cell type and time point are not known. Each CDR3 is given with its conserved first and last residue. The order of the fields is V gene, J gene, CDR3 protein.

v_call: TRBV12-3/TRBV12-4
j_call: TRBJ2-3
cdr3_aa: CASTTFPGATQYF

v_call: TRBV4-2
j_call: TRBJ2-7
cdr3_aa: CASSHADWDSGLGEQYF

v_call: TRBV6-6
j_call: TRBJ2-7
cdr3_aa: CASVNRVGREPYEQYF

v_call: TRBV11-1
j_call: TRBJ2-5
cdr3_aa: CASSYRDGGTQYF

v_call: TRBV30
j_call: TRBJ2-7
cdr3_aa: CAWARDSEYYEQYF

v_call: TRBV29-1
j_call: TRBJ1-1
cdr3_aa: CSSSGNRGRENTEAFF

v_call: TRBV11-2
j_call: TRBJ2-3
cdr3_aa: CASTSTGGTRVADTQYF

v_call: TRBV9
j_call: TRBJ2-3
cdr3_aa: CASSAPSTDTQYF

v_call: TRBV21-1
j_call: TRBJ2-4
cdr3_aa: CASSKGGTGPADIQYF

v_call: TRBV29-1
j_call: TRBJ2-7
cdr3_aa: CSVPGTVPYEQYF

v_call: TRBV12-3/TRBV12-4
j_call: TRBJ2-7
cdr3_aa: CASSFPNPDAAEQYF

v_call: TRBV7-9
j_call: TRBJ2-7
cdr3_aa: CASSDGFAYEQYF

v_call: TRBV3-1
j_call: TRBJ2-3
cdr3_aa: CASSQDQADSTDTQYF

v_call: TRBV24-1
j_call: TRBJ2-2
cdr3_aa: CATSGGLPNTGELFF

v_call: TRBV28
j_call: TRBJ2-7
cdr3_aa: CASSLRRDRNDLQYF

v_call: TRBV5-1
j_call: TRBJ2-2
cdr3_aa: CASSWGKENTGELFF

v_call: TRBV4-1
j_call: TRBJ2-1
cdr3_aa: CASSQDTGTSGNEQFF

v_call: TRBV6-4
j_call: TRBJ2-7
cdr3_aa: CASSPGTGVEQYF

v_call: TRBV4-3
j_call: TRBJ2-1
cdr3_aa: CASSQISGRAGDEQFF

v_call: TRBV7-6
j_call: TRBJ2-3
cdr3_aa: CASSSLGFTDTQYF

v_call: TRBV10-2
j_call: TRBJ1-1
cdr3_aa: CASGDREAFF

v_call: TRBV29-1
j_call: TRBJ2-3
cdr3_aa: CSVEESSLLADTQYF

v_call: TRBV7-8
j_call: TRBJ2-6
cdr3_aa: CASSLARTGPSGANVLTF